This T cell receptor beta chain was identified during a study of T cell responses to AZD1222 COVID-19 vaccine. Study observations and caveats: Spike-specific TCR breadth and depth grew following two AZD1222 doses. The CD4 TCRs associated with vaccination extended across spike and predominated at 160-218 and 743-854.

TCRdb's table, derived via immunoSEQ multiplex PCR, lists solely in-frame clones and lacks some. This table holds 100,000 to 150,000 clones, about nine tenths found once. A word on this clone: The antigen remains undetermined.

CDR3 length: 14 residues. The germline V gene encodes CDR1 SGHTA and CDR2 FQGNSA. V lost 1 base and J lost 6, with 13 bases in between. The clonotype originates from an adult in good health. The specimen comprised peripheral blood, sampled on day 0 of AZD1222 vaccination. The genes are TRBV7-2 and TRBJ2-7; weak D call: TRBD2 (6 bases). Here the CDR3 DNA reads TGTGCCAGCAGCTTAGGTATGCAGGGAGGCGAGCAGTACTTC. As protein: CASSLGMQGGEQYF.